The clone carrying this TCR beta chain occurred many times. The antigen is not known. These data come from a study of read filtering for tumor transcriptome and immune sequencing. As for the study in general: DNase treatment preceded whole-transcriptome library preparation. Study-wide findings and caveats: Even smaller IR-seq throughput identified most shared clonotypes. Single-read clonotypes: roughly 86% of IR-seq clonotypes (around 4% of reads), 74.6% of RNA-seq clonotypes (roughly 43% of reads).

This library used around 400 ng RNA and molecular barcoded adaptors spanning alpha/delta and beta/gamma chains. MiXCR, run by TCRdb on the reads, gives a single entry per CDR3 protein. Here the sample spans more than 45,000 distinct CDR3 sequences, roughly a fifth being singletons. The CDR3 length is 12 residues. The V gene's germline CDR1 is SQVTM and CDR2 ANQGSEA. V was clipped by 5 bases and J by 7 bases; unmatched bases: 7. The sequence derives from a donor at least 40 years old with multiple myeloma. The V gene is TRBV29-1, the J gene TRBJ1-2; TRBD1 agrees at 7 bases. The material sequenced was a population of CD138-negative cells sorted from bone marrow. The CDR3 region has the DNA TGCAGCGTTACCGGGACAGAATCTGGCTACACCTTC. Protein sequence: CSVTGTESGYTF.